This TCR beta chain was captured in a study of OX40 agonist ivuxolimab in advanced cancers. Points from the study as a whole: Some of the nonresponding patients also showed low levels of normalized T-cell clonal expansion. The study observed clonal expansion of CD4+ and CD8+ blood T cells by week 6 at 0.1 to 3.0 mg/kg. Relative to CD4+, CD8+ T cells held more expanded clones on average.

Samples of blood were obtained at baseline, on cycle 4 day 1, and on cycle 7 day 1. The length of the CDR3 is 15 residues. Germline CDR1 WSHSY, CDR2 SAAADI. Trimming pared 0 bases from V and 0 bases from J, leaving 6 bases between. Regarding this clone: Its antigen is currently unknown.

Clones were sequenced by immunoSEQ multiplex PCR, and TCRdb holds only the in-frame ones, with some missing. The sample carries around 77,000 clones, roughly 87% recorded once. This sample comprised CD4+ or CD8+ T cells sorted from blood, obtained in a trial of the OX40 agonist ivuxolimab. The genes are TRBV10-2 and TRBJ1-5; D is uncertain. The TCR sequence derives from an adult with an advanced solid tumor such as melanoma, head and neck, liver or kidney cancer. This chain's CDR3 is CASSESDISNQPQHF. In DNA form, the CDR3 reads TGCGCCAGCAGTGAGTCGGATATTAGCAATCAGCCCCAGCATTTT.